This entry concerns a single TCR beta chain. Its antigen is currently unknown. The germline V gene encodes CDR1 LNHDA and CDR2 SQIVND (reference sequence). Trimming cost V 5 bases and J 6 bases; bases outside gene matches: 6. This CDR3 spans 16 amino acids. The sample comes from a study of monozygotic twins with cystic fibrosis. The wider study: Library input was 3 to 3.5 micrograms of fragmented DNA, with roughly 14 PCR cycles.

Method: immunoSEQ multiplex PCR; TCRdb's copy keeps in-frame clones and lacks some. The table has some 15,000 clones, about 85% seen once. Findings and limits, study-wide: The repertoire was suggested to be naive-dominated, clonality median roughly 0.0089. V usage most resembled the co-twin in 13 of 16 pairs. Monozygotic CF twins shared more identical nucleotide clonotypes than unrelated patients.

The sequence was collected from a boy younger than 18 with cystic fibrosis. Source material: blood. The rearrangement links TRBV19 to TRBJ2-3, with 15 bases matching TRBD2. The CDR3 DNA reads TGTGCCAGTAGTCCGGGGACTAGCGGGGGGTACGATACGCAGTATTTT. It is translated as CASSPGTSGGYDTQYF.